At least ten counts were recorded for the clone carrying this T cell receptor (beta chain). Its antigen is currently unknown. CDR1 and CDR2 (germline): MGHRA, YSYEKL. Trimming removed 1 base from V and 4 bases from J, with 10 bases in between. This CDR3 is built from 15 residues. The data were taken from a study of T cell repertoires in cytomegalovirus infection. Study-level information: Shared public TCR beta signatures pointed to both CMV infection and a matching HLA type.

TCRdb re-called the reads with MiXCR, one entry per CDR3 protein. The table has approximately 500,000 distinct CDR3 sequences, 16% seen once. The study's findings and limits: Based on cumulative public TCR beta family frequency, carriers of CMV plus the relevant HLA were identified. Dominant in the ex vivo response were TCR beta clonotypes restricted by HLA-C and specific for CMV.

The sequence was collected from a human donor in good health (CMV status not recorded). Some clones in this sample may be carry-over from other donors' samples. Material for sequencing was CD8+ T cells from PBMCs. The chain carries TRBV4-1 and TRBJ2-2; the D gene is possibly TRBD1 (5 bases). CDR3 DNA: TGCGCCAGCAGCCAAGGACAGTCGTTCACCGGGGAGCTGTTTTTT. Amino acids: CASSQGQSFTGELFF.